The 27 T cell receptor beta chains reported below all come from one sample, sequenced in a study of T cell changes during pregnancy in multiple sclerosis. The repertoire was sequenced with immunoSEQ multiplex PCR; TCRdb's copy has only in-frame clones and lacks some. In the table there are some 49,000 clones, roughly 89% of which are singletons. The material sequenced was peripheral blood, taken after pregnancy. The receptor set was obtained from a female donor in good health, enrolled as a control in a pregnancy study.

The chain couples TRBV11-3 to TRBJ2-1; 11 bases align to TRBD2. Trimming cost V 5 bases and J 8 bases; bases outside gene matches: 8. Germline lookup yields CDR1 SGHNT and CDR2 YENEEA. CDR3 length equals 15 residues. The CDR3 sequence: CASSVRLAGTDEQFF. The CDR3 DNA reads TGTGCCAGCAGCGTAAGACTAGCGGGGACCGATGAGCAGTTCTTC.

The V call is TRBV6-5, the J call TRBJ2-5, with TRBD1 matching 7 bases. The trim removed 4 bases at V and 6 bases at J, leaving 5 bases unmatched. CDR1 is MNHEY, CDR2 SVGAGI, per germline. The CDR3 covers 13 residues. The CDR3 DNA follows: TGTGCCAGCAGTTGGGGGACAGTCCAGACCCAGTACTTC. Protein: CASSWGTVQTQYF.

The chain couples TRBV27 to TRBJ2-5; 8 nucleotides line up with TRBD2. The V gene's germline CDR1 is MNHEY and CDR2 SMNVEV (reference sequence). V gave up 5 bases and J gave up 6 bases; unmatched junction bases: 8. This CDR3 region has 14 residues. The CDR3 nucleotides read TGTGCCAGCAGTGGGGCGGGGGGACGGAAGACCCAGTACTTC. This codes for CASSGAGGRKTQYF.

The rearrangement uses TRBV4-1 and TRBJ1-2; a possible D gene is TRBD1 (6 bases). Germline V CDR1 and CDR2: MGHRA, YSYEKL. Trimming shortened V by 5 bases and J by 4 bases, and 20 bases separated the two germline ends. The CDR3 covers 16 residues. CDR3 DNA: TGCGCCAGCAGCATCCCACGGCAGGGGCCTCTCTATGGCTACACCTTC. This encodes CASSIPRQGPLYGYTF.

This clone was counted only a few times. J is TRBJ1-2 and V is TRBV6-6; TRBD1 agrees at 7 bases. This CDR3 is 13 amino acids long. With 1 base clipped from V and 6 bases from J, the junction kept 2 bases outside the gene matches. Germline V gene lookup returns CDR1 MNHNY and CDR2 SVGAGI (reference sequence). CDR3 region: CASSYLTGNGYTF. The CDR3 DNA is TGTGCCAGCAGTTACTTGACAGGGAATGGCTACACCTTC.

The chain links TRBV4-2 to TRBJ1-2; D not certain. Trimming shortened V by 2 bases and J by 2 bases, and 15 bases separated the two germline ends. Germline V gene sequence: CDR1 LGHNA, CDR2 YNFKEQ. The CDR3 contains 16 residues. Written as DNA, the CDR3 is TGTGCCAGCAGCCAAATTTCAGGCAGTCAGAACTATGGCTACACCTTC. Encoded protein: CASSQISGSQNYGYTF.

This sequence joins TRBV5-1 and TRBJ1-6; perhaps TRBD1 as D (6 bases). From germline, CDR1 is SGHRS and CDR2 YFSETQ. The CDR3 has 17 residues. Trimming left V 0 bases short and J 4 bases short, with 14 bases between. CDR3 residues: CASSLEGHSFYNSPLHF. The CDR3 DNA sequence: TGCGCCAGCAGCTTGGAGGGACACTCCTTTTATAATTCACCCCTCCACTTT.

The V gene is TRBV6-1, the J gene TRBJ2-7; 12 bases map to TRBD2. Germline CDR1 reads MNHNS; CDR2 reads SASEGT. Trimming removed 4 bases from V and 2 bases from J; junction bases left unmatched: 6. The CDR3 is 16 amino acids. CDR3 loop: CASSVLAGGITYEQYF. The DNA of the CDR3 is TGTGCCAGCAGTGTACTAGCGGGGGGCATCACCTACGAGCAGTACTTC.

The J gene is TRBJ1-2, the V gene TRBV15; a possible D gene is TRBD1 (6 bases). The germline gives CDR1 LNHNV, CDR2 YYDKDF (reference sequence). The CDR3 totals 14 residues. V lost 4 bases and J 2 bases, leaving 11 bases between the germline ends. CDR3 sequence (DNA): TGTGCCACCAGCATATTACAGGGAAACTATGGCTACACCTTC. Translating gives CATSILQGNYGYTF.

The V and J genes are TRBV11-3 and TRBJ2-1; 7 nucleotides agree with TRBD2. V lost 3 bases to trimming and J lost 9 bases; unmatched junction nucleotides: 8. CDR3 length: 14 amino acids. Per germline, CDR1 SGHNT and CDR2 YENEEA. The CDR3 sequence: CASSFISGTGEQFF. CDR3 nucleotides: TGTGCCAGCAGCTTCATCAGCGGGACCGGTGAGCAGTTCTTC.

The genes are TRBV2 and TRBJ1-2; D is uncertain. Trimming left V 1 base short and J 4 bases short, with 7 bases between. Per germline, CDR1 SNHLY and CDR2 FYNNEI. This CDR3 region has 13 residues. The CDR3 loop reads CASSEGEFYGYTF. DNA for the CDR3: TGTGCCAGCAGTGAAGGGGAGTTCTATGGCTACACCTTC.

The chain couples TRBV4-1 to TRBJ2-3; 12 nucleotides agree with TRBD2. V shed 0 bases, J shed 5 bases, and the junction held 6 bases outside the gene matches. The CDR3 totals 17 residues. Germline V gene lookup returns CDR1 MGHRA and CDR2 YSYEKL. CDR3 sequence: CASSQEPSGGAKDTQYF. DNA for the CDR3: TGCGCCAGCAGCCAAGAACCTAGCGGGGGGGCCAAAGATACGCAGTATTTT.

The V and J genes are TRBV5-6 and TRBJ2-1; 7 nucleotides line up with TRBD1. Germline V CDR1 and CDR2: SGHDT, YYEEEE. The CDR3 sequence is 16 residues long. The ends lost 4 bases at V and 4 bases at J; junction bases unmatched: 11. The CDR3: CASSIDRARQYNEQFF. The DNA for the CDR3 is TGTGCCAGCAGCATCGACAGGGCACGCCAGTACAATGAGCAGTTCTTC.

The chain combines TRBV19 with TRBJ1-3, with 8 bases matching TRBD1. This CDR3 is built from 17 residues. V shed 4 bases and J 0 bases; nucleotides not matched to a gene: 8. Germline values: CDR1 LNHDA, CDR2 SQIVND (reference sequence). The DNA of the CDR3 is TGTGCCAGTAGTACGGGACAGGCCTTTAGCTCTGGAAACACCATATATTTT. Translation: CASSTGQAFSSGNTIYF.

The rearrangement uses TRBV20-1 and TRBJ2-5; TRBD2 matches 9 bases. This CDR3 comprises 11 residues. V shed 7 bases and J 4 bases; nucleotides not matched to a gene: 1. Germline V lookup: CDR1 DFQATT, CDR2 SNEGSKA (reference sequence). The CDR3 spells CSGGGGETQYF. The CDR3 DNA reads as TGCAGTGGCGGGGGGGGAGAGACCCAGTACTTC.

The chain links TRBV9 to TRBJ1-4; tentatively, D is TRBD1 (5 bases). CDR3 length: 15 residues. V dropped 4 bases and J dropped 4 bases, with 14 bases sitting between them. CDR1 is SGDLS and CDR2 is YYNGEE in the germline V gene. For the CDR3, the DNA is TGTGCCAGCAGCCTTGGGGGGGGTAGTAATGAAAAACTGTTTTTT. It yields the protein CASSLGGGSNEKLFF.

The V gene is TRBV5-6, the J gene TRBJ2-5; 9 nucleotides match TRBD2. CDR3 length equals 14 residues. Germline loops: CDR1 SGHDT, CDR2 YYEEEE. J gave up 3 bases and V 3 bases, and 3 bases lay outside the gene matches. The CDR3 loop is CASSSGLAEETQYF. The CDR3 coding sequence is TGTGCCAGCAGCTCGGGACTAGCAGAAGAGACCCAGTACTTC.

In DNA form, the CDR3 reads TGCAGCGCCGGACAGGGGCCCTCCTATGGCTACACCTTC. Protein product: CSAGQGPSYGYTF. The rearrangement uses TRBV29-1 and TRBJ1-2, with 9 bases identical to TRBD1. CDR1 is SQVTM and CDR2 is ANQGSEA in the germline V gene. The V and J ends lost 7 bases and 4 bases, in that order; junction bases with no gene match: 7. The CDR3 is 13 amino acids.

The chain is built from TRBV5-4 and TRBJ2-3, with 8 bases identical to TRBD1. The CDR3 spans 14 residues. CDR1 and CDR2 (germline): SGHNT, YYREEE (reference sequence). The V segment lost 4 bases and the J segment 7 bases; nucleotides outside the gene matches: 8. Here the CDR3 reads CASSRPDREHTQYF. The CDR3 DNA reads TGTGCCAGCAGCCGGCCGGACAGGGAACATACGCAGTATTTT.

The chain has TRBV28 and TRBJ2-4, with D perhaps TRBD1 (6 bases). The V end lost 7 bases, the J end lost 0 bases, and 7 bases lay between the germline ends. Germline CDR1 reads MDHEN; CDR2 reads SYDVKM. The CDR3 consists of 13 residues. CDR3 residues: CASKGVAKNIQYF. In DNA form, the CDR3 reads TGTGCCAGCAAGGGGGTAGCCAAAAACATTCAGTACTTC.

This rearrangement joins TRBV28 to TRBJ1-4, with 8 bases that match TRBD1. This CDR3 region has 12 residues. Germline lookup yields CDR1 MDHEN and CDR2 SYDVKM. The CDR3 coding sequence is TGTGCAGGGGGACAGGCTAATGAAAAACTGTTTTTT. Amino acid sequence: CAGGQANEKLFF.

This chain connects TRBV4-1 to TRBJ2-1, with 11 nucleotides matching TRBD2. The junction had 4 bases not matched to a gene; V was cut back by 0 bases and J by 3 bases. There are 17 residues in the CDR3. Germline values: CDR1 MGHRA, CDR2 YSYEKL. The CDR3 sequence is CASSQDPGLAVYNEQFF. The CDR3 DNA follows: TGCGCCAGCAGCCAAGATCCGGGACTAGCGGTCTACAATGAGCAGTTCTTC.

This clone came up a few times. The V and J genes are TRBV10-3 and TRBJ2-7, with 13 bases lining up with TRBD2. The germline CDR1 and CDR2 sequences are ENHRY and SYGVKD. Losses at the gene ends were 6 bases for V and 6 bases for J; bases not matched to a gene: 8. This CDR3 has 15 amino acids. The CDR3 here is CAIRGRTSGSGEQYF. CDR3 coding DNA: TGTGCCATCAGGGGGAGGACTAGCGGGAGTGGCGAGCAGTACTTC.

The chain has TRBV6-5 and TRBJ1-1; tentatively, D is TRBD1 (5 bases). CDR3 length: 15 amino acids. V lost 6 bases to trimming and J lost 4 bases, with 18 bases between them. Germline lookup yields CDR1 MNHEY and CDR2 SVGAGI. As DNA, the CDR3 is TGTGCCAGCAGCCGCGCAGGGCGCGGGGGCACTGAAGCTTTCTTT. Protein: CASSRAGRGGTEAFF.

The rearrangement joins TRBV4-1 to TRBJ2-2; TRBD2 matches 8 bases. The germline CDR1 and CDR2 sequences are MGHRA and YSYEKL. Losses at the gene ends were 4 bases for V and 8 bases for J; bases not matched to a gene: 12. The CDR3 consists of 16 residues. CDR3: CASSLSGGRASGELFF. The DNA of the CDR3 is TGCGCCAGCAGCCTCTCGGGGGGGAGGGCCTCGGGGGAGCTGTTTTTT.

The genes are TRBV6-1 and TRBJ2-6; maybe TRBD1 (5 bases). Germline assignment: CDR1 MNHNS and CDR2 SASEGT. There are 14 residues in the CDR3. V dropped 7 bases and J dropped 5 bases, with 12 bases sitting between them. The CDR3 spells CASTERGWANVLTF. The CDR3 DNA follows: TGTGCCAGCACAGAAAGGGGCTGGGCCAACGTCCTGACTTTC.

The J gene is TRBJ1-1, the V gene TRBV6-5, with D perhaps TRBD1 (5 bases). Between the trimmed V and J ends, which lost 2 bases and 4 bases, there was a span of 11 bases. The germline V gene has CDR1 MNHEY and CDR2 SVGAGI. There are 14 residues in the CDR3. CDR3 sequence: CASSYRQGPTEAFF. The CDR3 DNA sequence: TGTGCCAGCAGTTACCGGCAGGGCCCCACTGAAGCTTTCTTT.